Sequencing of this TCR beta chain was carried out in a study of CD8+ T cells in alopecia areata. About the research overall: Severity scoring for treated patients was based on the percentage of affected scalp area.

Treatment noted: oral pan-JAK inhibitor, 5-10 mg twice daily. Cell sorting on a FACSAria was used to separate CD4+ and CD8+ T cells from the PBMCs. Germline V CDR1 and CDR2: SGHRS, YFSETQ. CDR3 size: 17 residues. Trimming removed 1 base at V and 5 bases at J, with 19 bases between. RNA was extracted and reverse transcribed into cDNA as the sequencing template. The protocol was immunoSEQ multiplex PCR, while the TCRdb copy is restricted to in-frame clones and leaves out a portion. The sample holds 270,000 or so clones; more than 45% are singletons and the top ten take approximately 2%. The receptor was derived from a human donor with alopecia areata. The genes are TRBV5-1 and TRBJ2-1; a possible D gene is TRBD2 (6 bases). The sequencing here drew on CD4+ T cells sorted from blood, taken at week 24, from a patient treated with tofacitinib. The CDR3 region has the DNA TGCGCCAGCAGCTTGTCAGGGACCCGGGACTTCCACAATGAGCAGTTCTTC. Translation: CASSLSGTRDFHNEQFF.